This TCR beta chain was profiled in a study of early stage breast cancer tumors. Study as a whole: Seven to nine ER+/PR+/HER2- tumors were invasive ductal; four were invasive lobular. Samples were sequenced at around 10-fold average coverage.

In regard to this clone: Its target is unknown.

Each sample had two DNA replicates, 0.45 to 0.65 ug blood or about 1.5 ug tissue. The repertoire was sequenced with immunoSEQ multiplex PCR; TCRdb's copy has only in-frame clones and lacks some. The sample holds several thousand clones, 71% seen once. The germline V gene encodes CDR1 LNHDA and CDR2 SQIVND (reference sequence). V was clipped by 5 bases and J by 4 bases; unmatched bases: 11. The length of the CDR3 is 16 residues. The study's findings and limits: Bulk DNA sequencing of unsorted cells missed chain pairing and markers.

The clonotype originates from a person aged 55 to 75 with breast cancer. Sequencing input: normal breast tissue next to the tumor. V gene TRBV19 combines with J gene TRBJ2-7, with 10 bases matching TRBD1. CDR3 in amino acids: CASSARQGARDYEQYF. The CDR3 region has the DNA TGTGCCAGTAGTGCCCGACAGGGGGCGCGTGATTACGAGCAGTACTTC. Filled out from reference TRBV19 and TRBJ2-7, the complete variable domain reads DGGITQSPKYLFRKEGQNVTLSCEQNLNHDAMYWYRQDPGQGLRLIYYSQIVNDFQKGDIAEGYSVSREKKESFPLTVTSAQKNPTAFYLCASSARQGARDYEQYFGPGTRLTVT.